A single T cell receptor (beta chain) is shown here with its context. This sample was taken from a study of CD8+CD57+ T cells in acquired aplastic anemia. With 5 bases clipped from V and 4 bases from J, the junction kept 5 bases outside the gene matches. The CDR3 extends over 15 amino acids. The template used for profiling TCR beta VDJ and CDR3 was genomic DNA. TCRdb passed the reads through MiXCR, listing each CDR3 protein once. The table lists under 200,000 distinct CDR3 sequences, roughly 48% of them singletons. Patients selected for sequencing had displayed CD8+CD57+ cell expansion by flow cytometry.

The TCR comes from a human donor with aplastic anemia. The rearrangement joins TRBV12-3 or TRBV12-4 to TRBJ2-5; 12 bases map to TRBD2. Sequences were obtained from sorted CD4+, CD8+, or CD8+CD57+ T cells (not recorded which) from PBMCs. This CDR3 reads CASSRLAGVGETQYF. The CDR3 DNA sequence: TGTGCCAGCAGTCGACTAGCGGGAGTGGGAGAGACCCAGTACTTC.